Given below is one T cell receptor beta chain in context. The antigen is unknown. Primers included in the PCR were 60 Vbeta and 13 Jbeta primers. This table comes from immunoSEQ multiplex PCR, and its TCRdb copy is limited to in-frame clones, with some not included. The sample holds about 200,000 clones, roughly 74% seen once. The CDR3 loop spans 16 amino acids. Unmatched junction bases numbered 11, after V lost 8 bases and J lost 5 bases. The germline gives CDR1 SGHVS, CDR2 FQNEAQ. These data originate in a study of cytomegalovirus exposure and HLA in healthy donors. Study conclusions and caveats: Earlier analysis yielded a pattern in which most TCR beta V segments were productive about 90% or about 30% of the time.

Sequencing was carried out using PBMCs. The receptor's source is a woman aged 25 to 39 in good health and CMV-seropositive. This rearrangement joins TRBV7-8 to TRBJ2-3; 12 bases fit TRBD1. DNA for the CDR3: TGTGCCAGCGGGTATCTCGGGACAGGGGGCGGAGATACGCAGTATTTT. This translates into CASGYLGTGGGDTQYF. Drawing the rest from reference TRBV7-8 and TRBJ2-3, the complete variable domain is GAGVSQSPRYKVAKRGQDVALRCDPISGHVSLFWYQQALGQGPEFLTYFQNEAQLDKSGLPSDRFFAERPEGSVSTLKIQRTQQEDSAVYLCASGYLGTGGGDTQYFGPGTRLTVL.